This T cell receptor (beta chain) was recovered during a study of OX40 agonist ivuxolimab in advanced cancers. The wider study: Anti-PD-1, anti-PD-L1 or anti-CTLA-4 therapy given earlier was allowed, and roughly 38% had some.

CDR3 length: 14 residues. Germline CDR1 is KGHSH and CDR2 is LQKENI. V dropped 1 base and J dropped 6; count of bases not matched to a gene: 5. With autoimmune disease history or systemic immunosuppression, patients were excluded. This table comes from immunoSEQ multiplex PCR, and its TCRdb copy is limited to in-frame clones, with some not included. The sample has roughly 56,000 clones; just over 85% are singletons. The input for sequencing was CD4+ or CD8+ T cells sorted from blood, taken in a trial of the OX40 agonist ivuxolimab. The origin of this receptor is an adult with an advanced solid tumor such as melanoma, head and neck, liver or kidney cancer. The genes are TRBV18 and TRBJ1-1; 7 bases are a match to TRBD1. DNA for the CDR3: TGTGCCAGCTCACCACTTACAGGGGAGGCTGAAGCTTTCTTT. It encodes CASSPLTGEAEAFF.